Shown below are 30 T cell receptor beta chains from a single sample sequenced in a study of T cells in women clearing cervical HPV infection. Profiled with immunoSEQ multiplex PCR; TCRdb holds only in-frame clones, not every one. The specimen's table records 49,000 or so clones. Sequenced: blood buffy coat. The receptors stem from a woman between 18 and 75 years old with a cervical HPV16 infection that either progressed to CIN3+ or cleared (not recorded which).

With respect to this clone: The CDR3 extends 3 residues past the end of the read, so its final part is completed from the germline J gene. This chain links TRBV29-1 with TRBJ2-4; possibly TRBD2 for D (7 bases). CDR1 is SQVTM, CDR2 ANQGSEA, per germline. CDR3 length: 15 residues. CDR3 amino acids: CSVVGGGTLGGIQYF. The CDR3 bases that were read are TGCAGCGTTGTAGGGGGGGGGACTCTGGGAGGGATT.

Regarding this clone: With the read ending 3 residues before the CDR3 end, the germline J gene is used to fill in that end. The chain combines TRBV7-2 with TRBJ2-2; possibly TRBD2 for D (6 bases). The CDR3 contains 15 residues. Trimming stripped 4 bases from V and 5 bases from J, with 14 bases between. CDR1 is SGHTA and CDR2 is FQGNSA in the germline V gene. The sequenced CDR3 bases are TGTGCCAGCAGCTCCCGGGACTTCCCGACCGGGGAG. Translating it yields CASSSRDFPTGE. In full, the CDR3 reads CASSSRDFPTGELFF.

A word on this clone: An end of the junction differs from the germline gene, which may be a read error. The CDR3 goes on 3 residues after the read ends, and that part is filled in from the germline J gene. V gene TRBV7-7 combines with J gene TRBJ2-1, with D maybe TRBD2 (5 bases). The CDR3 consists of 13 residues. Per germline, CDR1 SSHAT and CDR2 FNYEAQ (reference sequence). The CDR3 sequence is CASSLDSNNEQFF. Incomplete CDR3 DNA: TGTGCTAGCAGCTTGGACTCAAACAATGAG.

The part of the CDR3 DNA that was read is TGTGCCATCAGTGAGAACGGGGAGACG. Protein product: CAISENGET. The CDR3 in full is CAISENGETQYF. The rearrangement uses TRBV10-3 and TRBJ2-3, with a possible D match to TRBD2 (5 bases). The read gets to within 3 residues of the CDR3 end, and the germline J gene fills in the rest. Per germline, CDR1 ENHRY and CDR2 SYGVKD. The CDR3 has 12 residues.

Concerning this clone: The sequenced fragment ends 3 residues before the CDR3 boundary, so the rest is inferred from the germline J gene. The chain links TRBV20-1 to TRBJ2-1; D possibly corresponds to TRBD2 (6 bases). CDR1 DFQATT and CDR2 SNEGSKA come from the germline V gene (reference sequence). CDR3 length: 15 amino acids. Trimming stripped 1 base from V and 5 bases from J, with 15 bases between. CDR3 protein: CSARVPLATNNEQFF. Partial CDR3 DNA: TGCAGTGCTAGAGTCCCCCTAGCGACTAACAATGAG.

With respect to this clone: Read coverage stops 3 residues before the CDR3 terminus; the germline J gene supplies the remainder. The V call is TRBV29-1, the J call TRBJ2-7; TRBD1 or TRBD2 may be the D gene (5 bases each). Trimming removed 3 bases from V and 4 bases from J, with 7 bases in between. Germline V gene data show CDR1 as SQVTM and CDR2 as ANQGSEA. The CDR3 totals 11 residues. CDR3 residues: CSVDREYEQYF. CDR3 DNA, as far as it was read: TGCAGCGTTGACAGGGAGTACGAG.

A note on this clone: Read data end 3 residues before the CDR3 end; the end is taken from the germline J gene. J is TRBJ2-2 and V is TRBV18; TRBD1 matches at 8 bases. Germline V gene data show CDR1 as KGHSH and CDR2 as LQKENI. The CDR3 length is 17 residues. Incomplete CDR3 DNA: TGTGCCAGCTCACCTGCCCCTACAGGGGGAACTAATGAAAAG. This encodes CASSPAPTGGTNEK. The entire CDR3 reads CASSPAPTGGTNEKLFF.

Note on this clone: The CDR3 end falls 3 residues outside the read, so it is completed with the germline J gene. This chain connects TRBV29-1 to TRBJ2-7; TRBD1 agrees at 8 bases. Trimming took 7 bases from V and 0 from J; bases not matched to a gene: 8. Germline V lookup: CDR1 SQVTM, CDR2 ANQGSEA. The CDR3 extends over 14 amino acids. The CDR3 protein is CSAQGAQSSYEQYF. The covered CDR3 bases are TGCAGCGCCCAGGGGGCCCAGAGCTCCTACGAG.

About this clone itself: The read is 3 residues too short to cover the CDR3 end, so that end is filled in from the germline J gene. The chain employs TRBV6-1 and TRBJ2-7; 15 nucleotides align to TRBD2. V lost 3 bases, J lost 6 bases, and 0 bases stayed unmatched. Germline V gene data show CDR1 as MNHNS and CDR2 as SASEGT. The CDR3 is made up of 14 amino acids. CDR3 region: CASSEGLAGGEQYF. CDR3 bases read: TGTGCCAGCAGTGAGGGACTAGCGGGGGGCGAG.

As concerns this clone: The CDR3 end lies 3 residues beyond the end of the read and is filled in from the germline J gene. This sequence joins TRBV7-8 and TRBJ1-2, with a tentative D call TRBD1 (5 bases). Germline V CDR1 and CDR2: SGHVS, FQNEAQ. The CDR3 has 13 residues. CDR3: CASSLVEGSGYTF. The DNA read from the CDR3 is TGTGCCAGCAGCTTAGTGGAGGGGAGCGGC.

Of note for this clone: The read terminates 3 residues before the CDR3 end, so the remaining end is supplied by the germline J gene. The V gene is TRBV5-6, the J gene TRBJ1-1; D possibly corresponds to TRBD1 (5 bases). The length of the CDR3 is 12 residues. Germline CDR1 SGHDT, CDR2 YYEEEE. Trimming left V 3 bases short and J 4 bases short, with 7 bases between. The CDR3 sequence is CASSSGITEAFF. The part of the CDR3 DNA that was read is TGTGCCAGCAGCTCAGGGATCACTGAA. Full variable domain (rest looked up from reference TRBV5-6 and TRBJ1-1): DAGVTQSPTHLIKTRGQQVTLRCSPKSGHDTVSWYQQALGQGPQFIFQYYEEEERQRGNFPDRFSGHQFPNYSSELNVNALLLGDSALYLCASSSGITEAFFGQGTRLTVV.

Worth noting for this clone: The read falls 3 residues short of the CDR3 end, and the missing part is taken from the germline J gene. The V and J genes are TRBV19 and TRBJ1-2; D is uncertain. The V end was cut by 4 bases, the J end by 5 bases, with 14 bases between. This CDR3 has 14 residues. Per germline, CDR1 LNHDA and CDR2 SQIVND (reference sequence). The CDR3 DNA, read in part, is TGTGCCAGTAGTACTGGGGAGGACTTTTATGGC. The encoded protein is CASSTGEDFYG. The whole CDR3 protein reads CASSTGEDFYGYTF.

The CDR3 DNA, read in part, is TGTGCCAGTAGAGTAAAAGCCGGGGGAGGTTTTTTTGAAAAA. This translates into CASRVKAGGGFFEK. The entire CDR3 reads CASRVKAGGGFFEKLFF. The chain couples TRBV19 to TRBJ1-4, with a possible D match to TRBD1 (5 bases). The missing CDR3 end, 3 residues past where the read stops, is filled in from the germline J gene. CDR3 length equals 17 residues. Germline V gene lookup returns CDR1 LNHDA and CDR2 SQIVND (reference sequence). Deletions cut 6 bases from V and 7 bases from J, with 24 bases between.

Comment on this clone: The CDR3 is cut off 3 residues early in the read; its end comes from the germline J gene. V usage is TRBV19 and J usage is TRBJ2-6; possibly TRBD1 for D (6 bases). Deletions cut 4 bases from V and 1 base from J, with 11 bases between. Germline CDR1 reads LNHDA; CDR2 reads SQIVND (reference sequence). The CDR3 extends over 16 amino acids. The CDR3 is CASSTGTGSGANVLTF. The part of the CDR3 DNA that was read is TGTGCCAGTAGTACCGGCACAGGGTCTGGGGCCAACGTC.

On this clone: The read is 3 residues too short to cover the CDR3 end, so that end is filled in from the germline J gene. The chain joins TRBV27 to TRBJ2-3, with 8 bases identical to TRBD2. Germline values: CDR1 MNHEY, CDR2 SMNVEV (reference sequence). CDR3 size: 18 residues. Unmatched junction bases numbered 16, after V lost 6 bases and J lost 2 bases. The CDR3 spells CASSLIPWVAGSTDTQYF. Partial CDR3 DNA: TGTGCCAGCAGCCTCATCCCCTGGGTAGCGGGGTCCACAGATACG.

In regard to this clone: The read gets to within 3 residues of the CDR3 end, and the germline J gene fills in the rest. This sequence joins TRBV30 and TRBJ2-4; D is undetermined. Germline loops: CDR1 GTSNPN, CDR2 SVGIG (reference sequence). V was cut by 1 base and J by 5 bases, with 12 bases left in between. This CDR3 region has 14 residues. The part of the CDR3 DNA that was read is TGTGCCTGGAGTGGCACCGTCCGGGAAAACATT. It encodes CAWSGTVRENI. In full, the CDR3 is CAWSGTVRENIQYF.

Remarks on this clone: Read sequence stops 3 residues before the CDR3 end, and the germline J gene provides the missing end. The rearrangement links TRBV18 to TRBJ1-1; 8 nucleotides align to TRBD1. Germline V gives CDR1 KGHSH, CDR2 LQKENI. With 3 bases clipped from V and 4 bases from J, the junction kept 1 base outside the gene matches. The CDR3 covers 13 residues. The DNA read from the CDR3 is TGTGCCAGCTCACCTCAGGGGGCCACTGAA. Amino acids: CASSPQGATE. In full, the CDR3 reads CASSPQGATEAFF. The entire variable domain, with the rest obtained from reference TRBV18 and TRBJ1-1, is as follows: NAGVMQNPRHLVRRRGQEARLRCSPMKGHSHVYWYRQLPEEGLKFMVYLQKENIIDESGMPKERFSAEFPKEGPSILRIQQVVRGDSAAYFCASSPQGATEAFFGQGTRLTVV.

Concerning this clone: Read coverage stops 3 residues before the CDR3 terminus; the germline J gene supplies the remainder. The chain combines TRBV6-1 with TRBJ2-3; TRBD1 matches 9 bases. Germline V gene lookup returns CDR1 MNHNS and CDR2 SASEGT. The trim removed 3 bases at V and 4 bases at J, leaving 5 bases unmatched. This CDR3 spans 15 amino acids. The CDR3 DNA, read in part, is TGTGCCAGCAGTGAGAGTGACAGGGGGGCAGATACG. This translates into CASSESDRGADT. The full-length CDR3 reads as CASSESDRGADTQYF.

Note on this clone: The missing CDR3 end, 3 residues past where the read stops, is filled in from the germline J gene. This chain joins TRBV19 and TRBJ1-2, with D possibly TRBD1 on 5 matching bases. The V gene's germline CDR1 is LNHDA and CDR2 SQIVND (reference sequence). The CDR3 length is 14 residues. This chain's CDR3 is CASSIREGSYDYTF. CDR3 DNA, as far as it was read: TGTGCCAGTAGTATAAGGGAGGGGTCCTACGAC.

Details on this clone: Read coverage stops 3 residues before the CDR3 terminus; the germline J gene supplies the remainder. V usage is TRBV19 and J usage is TRBJ2-7; 8 nucleotides align to TRBD1. The V gene end was trimmed by 4 bases and the J gene end by 1 base; junction bases not matched to a gene: 9. Germline lookup yields CDR1 LNHDA and CDR2 SQIVND (reference sequence). The CDR3 has 16 residues. CDR3 bases read: TGTGCCAGTAGTACCGTAACCGGGACAGGTTCCTACGAG. Its protein is CASSTVTGTGSYE. The whole CDR3 protein is CASSTVTGTGSYEQYF.

CDR3 sequence reads: CASSEADGYEQYF. The sequenced part of the CDR3 DNA is TGTGCCAGCAGTGAAGCGGACGGATACGAG. The rearrangement uses TRBV6-4 and TRBJ2-7; the D gene is possibly TRBD2 (5 bases). Read coverage stops 3 residues before the CDR3 terminus; the germline J gene supplies the remainder. Deletions cut 3 bases from V and 4 bases from J, with 10 bases between. CDR1 and CDR2 from the germline V gene are MRHNA and SNTAGT. The CDR3 runs 13 residues.

Note on this clone: The DNA ends 3 residues before the CDR3 does, and the rest of the CDR3 is filled in from the germline J gene. The J gene is TRBJ2-5, the V gene TRBV20-1; 13 bases agree with TRBD2. Germline CDR1 is DFQATT and CDR2 is SNEGSKA (reference sequence). The CDR3 is made up of 15 amino acids. V gave up 6 bases and J gave up 3 bases; unmatched junction bases: 7. The CDR3 protein is CSAPPGLAGEETQYF. The part of the CDR3 DNA that was read is TGCAGTGCCCCCCCAGGACTAGCGGGGGAAGAGACC.

CDR3 bases read: TGCAGCGTTGTCGAGGCAAACACTGAA. This encodes CSVVEANTE. The whole CDR3 sequence reads CSVVEANTEAFF. The chain couples TRBV29-1 to TRBJ1-1; D gene uncertain. The read is 3 residues too short to cover the CDR3 end, so that end is filled in from the germline J gene. The CDR3 is 12 residues long. The germline V and J ends were trimmed by 4 bases and 2 bases, with 8 bases remaining between them. From germline, CDR1 is SQVTM and CDR2 ANQGSEA.

A note on this clone: Read data end 3 residues before the CDR3 end; the end is taken from the germline J gene. The chain couples TRBV29-1 to TRBJ1-5; the D gene is possibly TRBD1 (5 bases). Per the germline V gene, CDR1 is SQVTM and CDR2 is ANQGSEA. The length of the CDR3 is 14 residues. Trimming removed 4 bases at V and 2 bases at J, with 12 bases between. The CDR3 DNA, read in part, is TGCAGCGTTGTAACGCAGGGCGGCAATCAGCCC. Translating gives CSVVTQGGNQP. The CDR3 reads in full as CSVVTQGGNQPQHF.

In regard to this clone: The CDR3 end falls 3 residues outside the read, so it is completed with the germline J gene. The chain employs TRBV7-8 and TRBJ1-5; D may be TRBD1 (5 bases). The germline V gene has CDR1 SGHVS and CDR2 FQNEAQ. The CDR3 is 16 residues long. With 5 bases removed from V and 6 bases from J, the gap between germline ends came to 20 bases. This CDR3 is CASSTRSSGGGQPQHF. The sequenced part of the CDR3 DNA is TGTGCCAGCAGCACTAGGAGTTCGGGCGGGGGTCAGCCC. Full variable domain (outside the CDR3, taken from reference TRBV7-8 and TRBJ1-5): GAGVSQSPRYKVAKRGQDVALRCDPISGHVSLFWYQQALGQGPEFLTYFQNEAQLDKSGLPSDRFFAERPEGSVSTLKIQRTQQEDSAVYLCASSTRSSGGGQPQHFGDGTRLSIL.

Comment on this clone: The read finishes 3 residues shy of the CDR3 end, and the germline J gene is used to complete it. The chain combines TRBV20-1 with TRBJ2-3, with TRBD2 identical over 10 bases. Germline-derived CDR1 and CDR2 are DFQATT and SNEGSKA (reference sequence). J gave up 2 bases and V 3 bases, and 11 bases lay outside the gene matches. This CDR3 is 17 amino acids long. CDR3 sequence: CSARKVGTSEFTDTQYF. Incomplete CDR3 DNA: TGCAGTGCTAGGAAGGTCGGGACTAGCGAGTTCACAGATACG.

Comment on this clone: Read coverage stops 3 residues before the CDR3 terminus; the germline J gene supplies the remainder. The chain employs TRBV18 and TRBJ2-3; no definite D call. This CDR3 region has 14 residues. Germline assignment: CDR1 KGHSH and CDR2 LQKENI. V lost 8 bases and J 0 bases, leaving 12 bases between the germline ends. The covered CDR3 bases are TGTGCCAGCCTGCCGGCACAGAGCACAGATACG. Translated: CASLPAQSTDT. The full CDR3 protein reads CASLPAQSTDTQYF.

Regarding this clone: The read gets to within 3 residues of the CDR3 end, and the germline J gene fills in the rest. The chain links TRBV6-4 to TRBJ2-3; D might be TRBD2 (6 bases). V lost 0 bases and J 3 bases, leaving 10 bases between the germline ends. From germline, CDR1 is MRHNA and CDR2 SNTAGT. The length of the CDR3 is 15 residues. Here the CDR3 reads CASSDSGGATDTQYF. The CDR3 DNA, read in part, is TGTGCCAGCAGTGACTCTGGCGGGGCGACAGATACG.

Of note for this clone: The read terminates 3 residues before the CDR3 end, so the remaining end is supplied by the germline J gene. The chain couples TRBV7-9 to TRBJ2-7; 10 bases map to TRBD2. Germline CDR1 and CDR2: SEHNR and FQNEAQ (reference sequence). The ends lost 1 base at V and 3 bases at J; junction bases unmatched: 3. This CDR3 has 15 amino acids. Incomplete CDR3 DNA: TGTGCCAGCAGCTTAGGGGTAGCGGGAGGCTACGAG. Its protein is CASSLGVAGGYE. The whole CDR3 is CASSLGVAGGYEQYF.

Concerning this clone: The DNA ends 3 residues before the CDR3 does, and the rest of the CDR3 is filled in from the germline J gene. The V and J genes are TRBV10-3 and TRBJ2-7, with D unclear. Deletions cut 8 bases from V and 0 bases from J, with 11 bases between. The CDR3 runs to 13 residues. Germline CDR1 reads ENHRY; CDR2 reads SYGVKD. This chain's CDR3 is CAIAPPLSYEQYF. The DNA read from the CDR3 is TGTGCCATCGCGCCTCCCCTCTCCTACGAG.